The clone carrying this T cell receptor (beta chain) appeared a single time. The table came from immunoSEQ multiplex PCR; TCRdb's copy has only in-frame clones and leaves some out. The repertoire holds 80,000 to 95,000 clones, about four fifths seen once, with roughly 4.8% in the top ten. This specimen belongs to a study of blood T cell repertoires in COVID-19. Sequenced material: peripheral blood. The receptor's source is a man older than 75 with COVID-19, enrolled during active disease.

The CDR3: CATSAWGDLVEQFF. The CDR3 bases are TGTGCCACCAGTGCCTGGGGGGACCTAGTTGAGCAGTTCTTC. The V and J genes are TRBV24-1 and TRBJ2-1; perhaps TRBD2 as D (6 bases). Germline loops: CDR1 KGHDR, CDR2 SFDVKD. The CDR3 extends over 14 amino acids. Trimming removed 5 bases from V and 9 bases from J, with 16 bases in between.